This T cell receptor (beta chain) was identified in a study of cytomegalovirus exposure and HLA in healthy donors. Study-wide background: Assignment to the Caucasian-associated ancestry cluster applied to more than 75% of the approximately 420 genotyped donors.

There are 16 residues in the CDR3. The ends lost 5 bases at V and 3 bases at J; junction bases unmatched: 10. Germline loops: CDR1 SGHTA, CDR2 FQGNSA. This clone has only a few counts. The antigen is not known. Primers included in the PCR were 60 Vbeta and 13 Jbeta primers. Using immunoSEQ multiplex PCR, the repertoire was profiled, and TCRdb retains in-frame clones only, with some absent. The sample has some 140,000 clones; roughly 70% are singletons. Points from the study as a whole: Excluded were some V segments that proved indistinguishable, including TRBV6-2 and TRBV6-3. It was reported that TCR beta sequences correctly inferred the HLA-A and HLA-B alleles for most subjects.

The source is a man in his late teens or twenties in good health and CMV-seropositive. The material sequenced was PBMCs. The rearrangement uses TRBV7-2 and TRBJ2-5, with 9 bases fitting TRBD2. The CDR3 protein is CASSPGGSGRKETQYF. The CDR3 bases are TGTGCCAGCAGCCCCGGAGGGAGCGGGAGGAAAGAGACCCAGTACTTC. The whole variable domain, remainder taken from reference TRBV7-2 and TRBJ2-5, is GAGVSQSPSNKVTEKGKDVELRCDPISGHTALYWYRQSLGQGLEFLIYFQGNSAPDKSGLPSDRFSAERTGGSVSTLTIQRTQQEDSAVYLCASSPGGSGRKETQYFGPGTRLLVL.